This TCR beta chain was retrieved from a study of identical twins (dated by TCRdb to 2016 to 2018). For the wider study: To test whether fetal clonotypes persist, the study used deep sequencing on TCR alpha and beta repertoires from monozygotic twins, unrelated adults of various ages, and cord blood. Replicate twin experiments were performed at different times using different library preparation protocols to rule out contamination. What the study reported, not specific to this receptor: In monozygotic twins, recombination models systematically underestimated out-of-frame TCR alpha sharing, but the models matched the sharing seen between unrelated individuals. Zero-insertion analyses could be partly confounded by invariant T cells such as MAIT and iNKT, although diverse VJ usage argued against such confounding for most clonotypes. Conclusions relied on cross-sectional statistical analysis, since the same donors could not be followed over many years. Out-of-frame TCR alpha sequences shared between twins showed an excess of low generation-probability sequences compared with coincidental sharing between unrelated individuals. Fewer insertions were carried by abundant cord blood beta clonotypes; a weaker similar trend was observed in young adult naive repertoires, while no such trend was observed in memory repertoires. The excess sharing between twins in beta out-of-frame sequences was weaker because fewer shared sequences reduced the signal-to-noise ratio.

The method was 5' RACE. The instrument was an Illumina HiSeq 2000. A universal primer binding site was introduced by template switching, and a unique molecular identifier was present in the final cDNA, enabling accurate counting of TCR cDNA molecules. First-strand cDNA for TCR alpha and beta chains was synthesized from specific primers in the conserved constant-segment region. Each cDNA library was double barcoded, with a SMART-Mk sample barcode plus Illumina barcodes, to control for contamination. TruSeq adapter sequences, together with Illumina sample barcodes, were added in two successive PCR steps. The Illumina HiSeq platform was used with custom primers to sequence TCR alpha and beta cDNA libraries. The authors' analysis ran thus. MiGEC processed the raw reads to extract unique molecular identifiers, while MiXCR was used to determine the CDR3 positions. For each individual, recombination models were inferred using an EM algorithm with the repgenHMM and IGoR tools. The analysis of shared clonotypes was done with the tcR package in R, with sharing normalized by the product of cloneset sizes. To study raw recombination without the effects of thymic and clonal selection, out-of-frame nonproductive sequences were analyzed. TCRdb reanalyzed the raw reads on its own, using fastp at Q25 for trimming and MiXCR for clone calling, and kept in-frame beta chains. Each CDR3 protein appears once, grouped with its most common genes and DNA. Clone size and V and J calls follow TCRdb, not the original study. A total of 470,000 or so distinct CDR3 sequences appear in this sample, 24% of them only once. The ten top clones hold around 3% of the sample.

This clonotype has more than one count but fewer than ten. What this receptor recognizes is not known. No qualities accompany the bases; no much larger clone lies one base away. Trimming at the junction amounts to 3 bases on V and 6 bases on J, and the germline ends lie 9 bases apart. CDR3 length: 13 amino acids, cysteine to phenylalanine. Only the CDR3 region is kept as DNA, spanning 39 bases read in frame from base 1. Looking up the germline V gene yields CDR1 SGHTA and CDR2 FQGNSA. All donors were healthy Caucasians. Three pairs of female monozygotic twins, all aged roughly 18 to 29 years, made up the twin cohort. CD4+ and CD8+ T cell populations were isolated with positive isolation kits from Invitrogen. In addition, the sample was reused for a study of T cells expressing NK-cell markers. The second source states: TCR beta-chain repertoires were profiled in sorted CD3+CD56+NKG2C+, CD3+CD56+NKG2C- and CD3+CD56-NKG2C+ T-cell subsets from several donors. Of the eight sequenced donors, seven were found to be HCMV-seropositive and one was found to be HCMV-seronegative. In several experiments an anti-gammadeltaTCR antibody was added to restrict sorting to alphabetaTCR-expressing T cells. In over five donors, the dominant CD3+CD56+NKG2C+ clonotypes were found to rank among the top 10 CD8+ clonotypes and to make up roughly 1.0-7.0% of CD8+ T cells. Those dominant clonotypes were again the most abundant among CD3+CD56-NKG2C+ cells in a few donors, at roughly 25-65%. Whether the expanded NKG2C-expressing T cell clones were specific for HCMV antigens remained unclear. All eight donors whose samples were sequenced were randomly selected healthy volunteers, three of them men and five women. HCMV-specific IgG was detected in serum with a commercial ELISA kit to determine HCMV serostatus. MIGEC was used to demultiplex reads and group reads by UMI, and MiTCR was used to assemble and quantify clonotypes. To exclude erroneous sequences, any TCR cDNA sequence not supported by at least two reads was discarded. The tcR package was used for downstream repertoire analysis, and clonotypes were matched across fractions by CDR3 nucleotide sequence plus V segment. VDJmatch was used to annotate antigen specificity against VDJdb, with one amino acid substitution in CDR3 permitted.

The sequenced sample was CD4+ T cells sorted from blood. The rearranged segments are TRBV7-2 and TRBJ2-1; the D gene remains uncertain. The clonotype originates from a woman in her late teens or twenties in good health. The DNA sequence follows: TGTGCCAGCAGCTTTCCCCGTGGCAATGAGCAGTTCTTC. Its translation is CASSFPRGNEQFF.